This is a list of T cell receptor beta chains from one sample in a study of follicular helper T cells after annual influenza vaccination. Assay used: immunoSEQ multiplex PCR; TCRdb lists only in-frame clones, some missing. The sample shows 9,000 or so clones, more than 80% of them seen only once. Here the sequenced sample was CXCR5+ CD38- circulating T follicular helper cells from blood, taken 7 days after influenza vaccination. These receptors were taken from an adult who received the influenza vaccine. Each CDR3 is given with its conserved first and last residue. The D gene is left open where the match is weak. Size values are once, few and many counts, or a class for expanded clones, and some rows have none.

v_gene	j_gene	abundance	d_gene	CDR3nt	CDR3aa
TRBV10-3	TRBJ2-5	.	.	TGTGCCATCAGTGGGAGTCAAGAGACCCAGTACTTC	CAISGSQETQYF
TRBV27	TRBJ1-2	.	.	TGTGCCAGCAGCCCGGACTGGGGGCCTCTTTCTTATGGCTACACCTTC	CASSPDWGPLSYGYTF
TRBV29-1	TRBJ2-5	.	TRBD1	TGCAGCGTTCAACAGGGGGAGACCCAGTACTTC	CSVQQGETQYF
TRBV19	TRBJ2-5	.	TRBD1	TGTGCCAGTAGCAGACAGGGGGCGCGGGAGACCCAGTACTTC	CASSRQGARETQYF
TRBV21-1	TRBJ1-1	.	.	TGTGCCAGCAGCATCCCCGACAGGGGCAGGACTGAAGCTTTCTTT	CASSIPDRGRTEAFF
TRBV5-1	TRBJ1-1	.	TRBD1	TGCGCCAGCAGCACACAGGGGGCGCAAACTGAAGCTTTCTTT	CASSTQGAQTEAFF
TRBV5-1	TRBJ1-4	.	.	TGCGCCAGCAGCCCACAGGGTACTAATGAAAAACTGTTTTTT	CASSPQGTNEKLFF
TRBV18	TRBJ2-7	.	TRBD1	TGTGCCAGCTCACCCGGGACAGGGTCCTATTCGTTTTACTTC	CASSPGTGSYSFYF
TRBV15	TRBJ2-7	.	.	TGTGCCACCAGCAGAGATGTGCTAGCGTCTGACGAGCAGTACTTC	CATSRDVLASDEQYF
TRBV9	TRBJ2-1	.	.	TGTGCCAGCAGCGTAGAGGGAGGAGTTAACAATGAGCAGTTCTTC	CASSVEGGVNNEQFF
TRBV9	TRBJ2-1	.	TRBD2	TGTGCCAGCAGCGTAGATGGGACTAGCGGGAGCGGATTCTTC	CASSVDGTSGSGFF
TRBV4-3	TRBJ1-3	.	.	TGCGCCAGCAGCCAAGATTTTAGGGCAGCCGGAAACACCATATATTTT	CASSQDFRAAGNTIYF
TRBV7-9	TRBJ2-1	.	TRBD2	TGTGCCAGCAGCTTTTTACTAGCGGGAGATGAGCAGTTCTTC	CASSFLLAGDEQFF
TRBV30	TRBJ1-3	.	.	TGTGCCTGGACGCGGAACTCTGGAAACACCATATATTTT	CAWTRNSGNTIYF
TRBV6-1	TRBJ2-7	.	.	TGTGCCATTTCCCGGGGCCACGAGCAGTACTTC	CAISRGHEQYF
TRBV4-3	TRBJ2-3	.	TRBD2	TGCGCCAGCAGCCAAGAAGGCGGGGGGTTCCGAGATACGCAGTATTTT	CASSQEGGGFRDTQYF
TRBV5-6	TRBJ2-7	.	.	TGTGCCAGCAGCTTGACTCACCTAGAGGGGACGCCATTCGAGCAGTACTTC	CASSLTHLEGTPFEQYF
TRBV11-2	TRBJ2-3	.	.	TGTGCCAGCAGCTGTACGCAGTATTTT	CASSCTQYF
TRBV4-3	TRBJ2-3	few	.	TGCGCCAGCAGCCAAGATCTGGGCGTCGATACGCAGTATTTT	CASSQDLGVDTQYF
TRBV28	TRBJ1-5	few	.	TGTGCCAGCAGTTTAGGCGGGGCTCAACAGCCCCAGCATTTT	CASSLGGAQQPQHF
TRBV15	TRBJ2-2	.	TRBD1	TGTGCCACCAGCAGTCCCCCCGGGACAGGATTCACCGGGGAGCTGTTTTTT	CATSSPPGTGFTGELFF
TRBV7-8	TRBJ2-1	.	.	TGTGCCAGCAGCTTAGGGGTCAACAATGAGCAGTTCTTC	CASSLGVNNEQFF
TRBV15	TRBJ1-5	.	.	TGTGCCACCAGCCAACAGGGACGCAATCAGCCCCAGCATTTT	CATSQQGRNQPQHF
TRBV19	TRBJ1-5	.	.	TGTGCCAGTAGTATGCGCGGGAACCCCAATCAGCCCCAGCATTTT	CASSMRGNPNQPQHF
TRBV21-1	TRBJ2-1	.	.	TGTGCCAGCAGCGTTCGGGACAGGGTAATGGACAATGAGCAGTTCTTC	CASSVRDRVMDNEQFF
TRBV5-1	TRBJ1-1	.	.	TGCGCCAGCAGCTTGGATACAGGGCTAAACACTGAAGCTTTCTTT	CASSLDTGLNTEAFF
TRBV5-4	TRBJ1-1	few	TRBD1	TGTGCCAGCAGCTTGACAGGGGATGCGAACACTGAAGCTTTCTTT	CASSLTGDANTEAFF
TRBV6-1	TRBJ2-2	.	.	TGTGCCAGCAGTGGTTTAGGGGTGTGGGGGGAGCTGTTTTTT	CASSGLGVWGELFF
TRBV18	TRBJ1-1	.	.	TGTGCCAGCTCACAAGTAGGGGGTGAAGCTTTCTTT	CASSQVGGEAFF
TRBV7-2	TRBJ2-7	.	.	TGTGCCAGCAGCTTAGTCGAGGGGAACTACGAGCAGTACTTC	CASSLVEGNYEQYF
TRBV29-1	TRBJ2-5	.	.	TGCAGCGCAGGGGTCCAAGAGACCCAGTACTTC	CSAGVQETQYF
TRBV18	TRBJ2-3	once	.	TGTGCCAGCTCACCGCCCTCTTCGTATACGCAGTATTTT	CASSPPSSYTQYF
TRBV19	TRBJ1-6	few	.	TGTGCCACCACTGCAGGGAAGAATTCACCCCTCCACTTT	CATTAGKNSPLHF
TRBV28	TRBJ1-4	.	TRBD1	TGTGCCACAAGATCGCTCGGCGGGACAGAAGAAAAACTGTTTTTT	CATRSLGGTEEKLFF
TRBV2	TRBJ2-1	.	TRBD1	TGTGCCAGCAGCCAGGGACAGGGTAGAAACAATGAGCAGTTCTTC	CASSQGQGRNNEQFF
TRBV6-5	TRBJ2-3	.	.	TGTGCCAGCAGCCGGAAGGCAGGCTCAGATACGCAGTATTTT	CASSRKAGSDTQYF
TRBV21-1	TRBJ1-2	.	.	TGTGCCAGCAGTGACAGGTTAGCTAACTATGGCTACACCTTC	CASSDRLANYGYTF
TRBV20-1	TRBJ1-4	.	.	TGCAGTGCTAGAGATCAAGGGGTGTTTTTT	CSARDQGVFF
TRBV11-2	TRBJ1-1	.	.	TGTGCCAGCATCCTTAGCAGGGCATCGGCTGAAGCTTTCTTT	CASILSRASAEAFF
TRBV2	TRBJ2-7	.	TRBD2	TGTGCCAGCAGACCGGGACTAGCGGGATACGAGCAGTACTTC	CASRPGLAGYEQYF
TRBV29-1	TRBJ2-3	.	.	TGCAGCGCACGAGCCAGGGGACCCACAGATACGCAGTATTTT	CSARARGPTDTQYF
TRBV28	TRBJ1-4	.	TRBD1	TGTGCCAGCAGTCCGCAGGGGGCGTTTACTAATGAAAAACTGTTTTTT	CASSPQGAFTNEKLFF